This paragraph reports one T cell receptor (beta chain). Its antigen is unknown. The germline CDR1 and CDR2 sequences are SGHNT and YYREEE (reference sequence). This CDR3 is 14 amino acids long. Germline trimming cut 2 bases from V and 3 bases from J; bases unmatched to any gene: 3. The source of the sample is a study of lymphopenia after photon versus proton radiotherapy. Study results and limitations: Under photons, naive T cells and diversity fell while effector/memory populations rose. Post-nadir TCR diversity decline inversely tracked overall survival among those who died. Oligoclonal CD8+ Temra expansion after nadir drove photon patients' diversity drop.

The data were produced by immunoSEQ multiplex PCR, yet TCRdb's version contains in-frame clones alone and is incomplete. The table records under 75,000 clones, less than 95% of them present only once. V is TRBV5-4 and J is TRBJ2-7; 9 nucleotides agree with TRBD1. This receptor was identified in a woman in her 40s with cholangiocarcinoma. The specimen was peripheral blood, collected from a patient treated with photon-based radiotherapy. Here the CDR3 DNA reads TGTGCCAGCAGCTTACAGGGGGCAAGCTACGAGCAGTACTTC. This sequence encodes CASSLQGASYEQYF.